Sequencing of this TCR beta chain was carried out in a study of cytomegalovirus exposure and HLA in healthy donors. General study findings and limits: Most sequenced TCRs were rare (though some public TCRs occurred in many donors). Altogether, 160 or so TCR beta chains were recorded as cytomegalovirus-associated. The tendency of first-cohort TCR clusters to co-occur in the approximately 120 validation repertoires was identified by a subsequent analysis.

The CDR3 spans 15 residues. Germline V gene data show CDR1 as SGHAT and CDR2 as FQNNGV. Deletions cut 0 bases from V and 1 base from J, with 7 bases between. Separate from the roughly 700-subject first cohort, the approximately 120-subject validation cohort was the one that the donors belonged to. Worth noting for this clone: The antigen is unknown.

Sequencing used immunoSEQ multiplex PCR; TCRdb keeps in-frame clones, though not all of them. The sample lists some 90,000 clones, roughly 96% occurring once. The clonotype comes from a man between 18 and 29 years old in good health and CMV-seronegative. The sample was PBMCs. The chain has TRBV11-2 and TRBJ1-3; D is ambiguous. CDR3 amino acids: CASSLDPGSGNTIYF. CDR3 coding DNA: TGTGCCAGCAGCTTAGACCCGGGGTCTGGAAACACCATATATTTT. The full variable domain, its missing parts supplied by reference TRBV11-2 and TRBJ1-3, is EAGVAQSPRYKIIEKRQSVAFWCNPISGHATLYWYQQILGQGPKLLIQFQNNGVVDDSQLPKDRFSAERLKGVDSTLKIQPAKLEDSAVYLCASSLDPGSGNTIYFGEGSWLTVV.